Listed here is a single T cell receptor (beta chain). No antigen is known for it. The data were taken from a study of cytomegalovirus exposure and HLA in healthy donors. Study-level results: In vitro confirmation showed three CMV-associated chains to be CMV antigen specific. The authors reported that TCR beta sequences could predict HLA-A and HLA-B alleles. These predictions were accurate for most subjects in the first cohort.

The PCR ran on 60 Vbeta and 13 Jbeta primers. TCRdb keeps only in-frame clones here, not all; method: immunoSEQ multiplex PCR. The sample has about 190,000 clones, roughly 80% seen once; the top ten hold about 2.4%. This CDR3 comprises 15 residues. The germline V gene has CDR1 SGHRS and CDR2 YFSETQ. The J segment lost 7 bases and the V segment lost 7 bases, leaving 13 bases of the junction unmatched. This TCR was sampled from a male donor in good health and CMV-seronegative. Specimen: PBMCs. The chain carries TRBV5-1 and TRBJ2-4, with 8 positions matching TRBD1. This CDR3 reads CASRSTGGSDNIQYF. In DNA form, the CDR3 reads TGCGCCAGCCGTTCTACAGGGGGTTCCGATAACATTCAGTACTTC.